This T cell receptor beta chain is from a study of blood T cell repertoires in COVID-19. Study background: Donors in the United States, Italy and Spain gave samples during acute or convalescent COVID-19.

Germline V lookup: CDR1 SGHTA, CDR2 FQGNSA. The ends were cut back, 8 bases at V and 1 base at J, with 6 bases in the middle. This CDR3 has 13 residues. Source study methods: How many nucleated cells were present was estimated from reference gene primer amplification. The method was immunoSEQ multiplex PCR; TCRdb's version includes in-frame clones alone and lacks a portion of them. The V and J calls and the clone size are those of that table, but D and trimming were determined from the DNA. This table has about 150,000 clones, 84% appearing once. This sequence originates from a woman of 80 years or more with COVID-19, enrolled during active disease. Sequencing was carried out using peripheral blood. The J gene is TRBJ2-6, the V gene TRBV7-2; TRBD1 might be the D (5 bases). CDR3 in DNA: TGTGCCAGCCAGGGATCTGGGGCCAACGTCCTGACTTTC. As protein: CASQGSGANVLTF.